Each of the 2 T cell receptor beta chains below was sequenced from the same sample in a study of blood T cells in healthy people across ages. With a J-beta primer mix and a sample-barcoded 5' primer, a second PCR ran about 7 to 11 cycles. TCRdb re-analysed the 5' RACE reads in MiXCR, keeping a single row per CDR3 protein. The sample yields more than 650,000 distinct CDR3 sequences, roughly 25% seen once. These data also featured in a second study, about T cells of mothers and their children.

Material: blood. The receptors here all came from a boy aged 5-17 years in good health.

The chain employs TRBV6-5 and TRBJ2-5; the D gene is possibly TRBD2 (6 bases). With the DNA end fitting TRBJ2-7 better, the J assignment may be wrong. The CDR3 consists of 13 residues. The V gene's germline CDR1 is MNHEY and CDR2 SVGAGI. The CDR3 DNA reads TGTGCCAGTTCCTCGGTGGAGGGGTCCGAGCAGTACTTC. Translation: CASSSVEGSEQYF.

This chain connects TRBV7-3 to TRBJ2-5; a weak D match, TRBD2 (5 bases). The CDR3 sequence is 15 residues long. The germline V gene has CDR1 SGHTA and CDR2 FQGTGA. The V and J ends lost 5 bases and 2 bases respectively, with 15 bases between them. DNA for the CDR3: TGTGCCAGCAGCCTTCACCTCGGGGATCAAGAGACCCAGTACTTC. Translated: CASSLHLGDQETQYF.